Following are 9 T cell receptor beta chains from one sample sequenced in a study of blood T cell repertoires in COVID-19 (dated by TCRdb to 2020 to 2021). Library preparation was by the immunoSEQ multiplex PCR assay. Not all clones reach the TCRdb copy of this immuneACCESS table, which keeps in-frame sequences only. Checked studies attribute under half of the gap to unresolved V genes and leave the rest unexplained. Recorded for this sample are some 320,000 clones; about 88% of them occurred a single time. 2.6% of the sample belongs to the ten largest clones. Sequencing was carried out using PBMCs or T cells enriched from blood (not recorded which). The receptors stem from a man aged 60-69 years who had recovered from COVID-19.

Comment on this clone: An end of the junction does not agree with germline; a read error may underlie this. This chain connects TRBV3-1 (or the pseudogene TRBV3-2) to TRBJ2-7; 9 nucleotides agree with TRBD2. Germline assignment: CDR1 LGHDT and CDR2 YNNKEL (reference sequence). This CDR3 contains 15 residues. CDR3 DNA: TGTGCCAGCAGCCATAGGGACGGACTAGCGAGGGCTTCCGTCTTC. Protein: CASSHRDGLARASVF.

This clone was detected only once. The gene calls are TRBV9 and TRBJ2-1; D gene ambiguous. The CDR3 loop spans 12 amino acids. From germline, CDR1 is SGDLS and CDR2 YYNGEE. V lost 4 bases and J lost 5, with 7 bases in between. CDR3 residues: CASSLRNNEQFF. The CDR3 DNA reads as TGTGCCAGCAGCCTAAGAAACAATGAGCAGTTCTTC.

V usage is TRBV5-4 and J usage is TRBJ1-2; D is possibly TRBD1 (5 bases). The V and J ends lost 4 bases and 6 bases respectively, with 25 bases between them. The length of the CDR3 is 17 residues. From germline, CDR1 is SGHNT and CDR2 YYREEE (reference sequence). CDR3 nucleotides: TGTGCCAGCAGCCCGATAATGGAGCGGGCAGGGAACGATGGCTACACCTTC. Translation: CASSPIMERAGNDGYTF.

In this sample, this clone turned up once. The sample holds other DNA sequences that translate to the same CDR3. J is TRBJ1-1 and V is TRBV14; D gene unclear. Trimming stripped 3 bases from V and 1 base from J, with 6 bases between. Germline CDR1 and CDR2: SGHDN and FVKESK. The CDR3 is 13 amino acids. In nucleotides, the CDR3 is TGTGCCAGCAGCCAGGGCAGGAACACTGAAGCTTTCTTT. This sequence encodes CASSQGRNTEAFF. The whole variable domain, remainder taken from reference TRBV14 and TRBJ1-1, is EAGVTQFPSHSVIEKGQTVTLRCDPISGHDNLYWYRRVMGKEIKFLLHFVKESKQDESGMPNNRFLAERTGGTYSTLKVQPAELEDSGVYFCASSQGRNTEAFFGQGTRLTVV.

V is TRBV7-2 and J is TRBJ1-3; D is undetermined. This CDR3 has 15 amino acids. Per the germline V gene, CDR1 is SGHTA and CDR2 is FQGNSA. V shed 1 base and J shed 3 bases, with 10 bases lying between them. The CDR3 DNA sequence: TGTGCCAGCAGCTTAGAATTCGGTTTTGGAAACACCATATATTTT. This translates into CASSLEFGFGNTIYF.

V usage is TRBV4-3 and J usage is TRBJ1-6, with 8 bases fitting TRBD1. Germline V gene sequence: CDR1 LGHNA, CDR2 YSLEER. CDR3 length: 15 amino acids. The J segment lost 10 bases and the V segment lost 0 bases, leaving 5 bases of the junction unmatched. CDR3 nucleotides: TGCGCCAGCAGCCAAGAGGACAGGGTTTTGTCACCCCTCCACTTT. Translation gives CASSQEDRVLSPLHF.

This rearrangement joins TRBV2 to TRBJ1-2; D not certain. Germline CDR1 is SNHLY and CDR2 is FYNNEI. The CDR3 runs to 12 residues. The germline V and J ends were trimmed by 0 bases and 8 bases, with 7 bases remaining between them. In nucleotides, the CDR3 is TGTGCCAGCAGTGAAGCTCAGGCCGGCTACACCTTC. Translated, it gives CASSEAQAGYTF.

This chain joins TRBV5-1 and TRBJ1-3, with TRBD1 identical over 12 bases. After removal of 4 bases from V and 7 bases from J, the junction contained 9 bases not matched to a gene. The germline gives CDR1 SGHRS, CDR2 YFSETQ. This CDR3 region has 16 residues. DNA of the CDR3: TGCGCCAGCAGCCCGGAGCCGGGACAGGGGGCCAACACCATATATTTT. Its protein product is CASSPEPGQGANTIYF.

The CDR3 nucleotides read TGCGCCAGCAGAAGACAGGGTCGCTCTAATGAAAAACTGTTTTTT. Residues: CASRRQGRSNEKLFF. The V call is TRBV5-1, the J call TRBJ1-4; 7 positions agree with TRBD1. CDR3 length: 15 residues. The J segment lost 3 bases and the V segment lost 5 bases, leaving 7 bases of the junction unmatched. Germline lookup yields CDR1 SGHRS and CDR2 YFSETQ.